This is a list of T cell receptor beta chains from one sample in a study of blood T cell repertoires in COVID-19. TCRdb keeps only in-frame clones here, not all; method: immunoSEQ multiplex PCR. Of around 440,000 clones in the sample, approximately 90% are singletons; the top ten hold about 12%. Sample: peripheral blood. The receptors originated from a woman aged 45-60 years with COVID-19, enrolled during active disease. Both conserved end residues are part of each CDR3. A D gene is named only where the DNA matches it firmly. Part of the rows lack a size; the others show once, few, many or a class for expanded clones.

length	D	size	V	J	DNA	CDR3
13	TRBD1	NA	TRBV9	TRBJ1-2	TGTGCCAGCAGCCAACAGGGGCCCTATGGCTACACCTTC	CASSQQGPYGYTF
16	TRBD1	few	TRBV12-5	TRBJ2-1	TGTGCTAGTGGTTTGAATCCGGGACAGGGTGGTCATGAGCAGTTCTTC	CASGLNPGQGGHEQFF
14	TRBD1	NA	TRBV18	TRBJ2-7	TGTGCCAGCTCACCTGGGACAGGGGGCCTCGAGCAGTACTTC	CASSPGTGGLEQYF
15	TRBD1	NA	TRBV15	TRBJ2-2	TGTGCCACCAGCACCGGGGACAGTCGGGGCGGGGAGCTGTTTTTT	CATSTGDSRGGELFF
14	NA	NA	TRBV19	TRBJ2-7	TGTGCCAGTAGTATTCTGGGGGCCGCATACGAGCAGTACTTC	CASSILGAAYEQYF
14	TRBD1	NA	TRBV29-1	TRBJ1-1	TGCAGCGTTGCAAGGACAGGGGGGAACACTGAAGCTTTCTTT	CSVARTGGNTEAFF
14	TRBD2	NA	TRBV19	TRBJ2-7	TGTGCCAGTAGTCTAGCGGGGGGGCCTTGGGAGCAGTACTTC	CASSLAGGPWEQYF
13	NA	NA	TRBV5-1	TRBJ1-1	TGCGCCAGCAGCTTGGTCAGGGACACTGAAGCTTTCTTT	CASSLVRDTEAFF
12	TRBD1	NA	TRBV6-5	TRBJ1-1	TGTGCCAGCAGGCGGGACAGCTCTGAAGCTTTCTTT	CASRRDSSEAFF
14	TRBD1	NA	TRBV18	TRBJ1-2	TGTGCCAGCTCACCACCTTCGAGACAGGGGGCTTTCACCTTC	CASSPPSRQGAFTF
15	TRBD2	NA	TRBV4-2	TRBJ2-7	TGTGCCAGCAGCCAAGTAGCTAGCGGGGCCTACGAGCAGTACTTC	CASSQVASGAYEQYF
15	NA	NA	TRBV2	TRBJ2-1	TGTGCCAGCAGTGAGAGAGGGCAGGTCTACAATGAGCAGTTCTTC	CASSERGQVYNEQFF
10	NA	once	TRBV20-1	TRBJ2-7	TGCAGTGCTAGTACCGGCGAGCAGTACTTC	CSASTGEQYF
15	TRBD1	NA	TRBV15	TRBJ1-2	TGTGCCACCAGCAGGGGCGAGACAGGGATGGTCGGCTACACCTTC	CATSRGETGMVGYTF
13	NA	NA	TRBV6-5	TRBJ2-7	TGTGCCAGCAGCCTCGTGGGAAGGGAGCAGCAGTACTTC	CASSLVGREQQYF
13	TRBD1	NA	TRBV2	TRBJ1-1	TGTGCCAGCAGCACAGGGGGAAACACTGAAGCTTTCTTT	CASSTGGNTEAFF
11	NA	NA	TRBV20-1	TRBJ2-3	TGCAGTGCTAGGGGCCCAGATACGCAGTATTTT	CSARGPDTQYF
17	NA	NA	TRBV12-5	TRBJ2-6	TGTGCTAGTGGTTTGACGCGAGGAGACTCTGGGGCCAACGTCCTGACTTTC	CASGLTRGDSGANVLTF
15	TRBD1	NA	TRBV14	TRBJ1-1	TGTGCCAGCAGCGCGGACAGGTACCTAAGAGAAGAAGCTTTCTTT	CASSADRYLREEAFF
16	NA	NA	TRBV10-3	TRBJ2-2	TGTGCCATCAATGCAGCGACAGCCACGAACACCGGGGAGCTGTTTTTT	CAINAATATNTGELFF
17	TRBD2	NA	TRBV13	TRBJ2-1	TGTGCCAGCAGCCGATCCGGGCGGGGGGCCCCCTACAATGAGCAGTTCTTC	CASSRSGRGAPYNEQFF
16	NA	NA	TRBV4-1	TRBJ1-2	TGCGCCAGCAGCCAAGATTTTCCAGGGGTATACTATGGCTACACCTTC	CASSQDFPGVYYGYTF
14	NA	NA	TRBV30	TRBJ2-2	TGTGCCTGGAAACAGGGCTCGAACACCGGGGAGCTGTTTTTT	CAWKQGSNTGELFF
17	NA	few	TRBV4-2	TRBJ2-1	TGTGCCAGCAGCCGCGCCATGAGCGGTTCTCGCCCTCTTGAGCAGTTCTTC	CASSRAMSGSRPLEQFF